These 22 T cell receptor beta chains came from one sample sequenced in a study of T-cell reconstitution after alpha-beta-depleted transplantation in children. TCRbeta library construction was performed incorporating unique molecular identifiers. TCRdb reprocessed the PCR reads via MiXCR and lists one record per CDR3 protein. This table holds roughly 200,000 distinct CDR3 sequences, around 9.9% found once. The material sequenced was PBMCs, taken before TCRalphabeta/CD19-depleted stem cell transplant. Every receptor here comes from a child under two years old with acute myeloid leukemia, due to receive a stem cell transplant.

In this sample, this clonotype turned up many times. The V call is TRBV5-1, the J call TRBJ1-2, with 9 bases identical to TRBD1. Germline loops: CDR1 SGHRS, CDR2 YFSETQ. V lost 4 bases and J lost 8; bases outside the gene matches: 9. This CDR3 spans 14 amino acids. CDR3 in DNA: TGCGCCAGCAGCCCCGGACAGGGGAAGTGGGGCTACACCTTC. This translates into CASSPGQGKWGYTF. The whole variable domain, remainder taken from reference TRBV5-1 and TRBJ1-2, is KAGVTQTPRYLIKTRGQQVTLSCSPISGHRSVSWYQQTPGQGLQFLFEYFSETQRNKGNFPGRFSGRQFSNSRSEMNVSTLELGDSALYLCASSPGQGKWGYTFGSGTRLTVV.

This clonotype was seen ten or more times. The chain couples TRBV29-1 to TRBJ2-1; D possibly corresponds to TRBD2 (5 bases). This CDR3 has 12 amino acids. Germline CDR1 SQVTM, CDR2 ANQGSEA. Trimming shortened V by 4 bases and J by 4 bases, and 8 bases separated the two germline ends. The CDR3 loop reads CSVVVAYNEQFF. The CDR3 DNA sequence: TGCAGCGTTGTAGTAGCGTACAATGAGCAGTTCTTC.

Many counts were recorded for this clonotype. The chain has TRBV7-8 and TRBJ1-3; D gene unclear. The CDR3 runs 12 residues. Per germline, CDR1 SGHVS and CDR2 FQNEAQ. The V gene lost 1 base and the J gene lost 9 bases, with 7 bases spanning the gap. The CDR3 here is CASSLDGSTIYF. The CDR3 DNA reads TGTGCCAGCAGCTTAGATGGCAGCACCATATATTTT. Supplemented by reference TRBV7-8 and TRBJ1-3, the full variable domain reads GAGVSQSPRYKVAKRGQDVALRCDPISGHVSLFWYQQALGQGPEFLTYFQNEAQLDKSGLPSDRFFAERPEGSVSTLKIQRTQQEDSAVYLCASSLDGSTIYFGEGSWLTVV.

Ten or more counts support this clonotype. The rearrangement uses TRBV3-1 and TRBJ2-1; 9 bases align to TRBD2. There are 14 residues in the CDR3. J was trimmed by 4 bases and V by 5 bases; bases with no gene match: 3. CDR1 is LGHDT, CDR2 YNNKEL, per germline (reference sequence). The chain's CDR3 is CASSWTSVYNEQFF. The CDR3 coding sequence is TGTGCCAGCAGCTGGACTAGCGTTTACAATGAGCAGTTCTTC.

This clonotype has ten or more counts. The CDR3 loop is CASSGDRGSNTGELFF. For the CDR3, the DNA is TGTGCCAGCAGCGGCGACAGGGGCTCGAACACCGGGGAGCTGTTTTTT. This chain uses TRBV9 with TRBJ2-2; 8 bases fit TRBD1. V lost 3 bases to trimming and J lost 0 bases; unmatched junction nucleotides: 4. The germline V gene has CDR1 SGDLS and CDR2 YYNGEE. This CDR3 comprises 16 residues.

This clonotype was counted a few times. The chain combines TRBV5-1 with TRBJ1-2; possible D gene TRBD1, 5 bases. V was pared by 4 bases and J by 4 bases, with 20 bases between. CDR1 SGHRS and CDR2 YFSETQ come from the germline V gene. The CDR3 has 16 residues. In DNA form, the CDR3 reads TGCGCCAGCAGCAAAAACCCGACCGGGGGGGGCTATGGCTACACCTTC. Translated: CASSKNPTGGGYGYTF.

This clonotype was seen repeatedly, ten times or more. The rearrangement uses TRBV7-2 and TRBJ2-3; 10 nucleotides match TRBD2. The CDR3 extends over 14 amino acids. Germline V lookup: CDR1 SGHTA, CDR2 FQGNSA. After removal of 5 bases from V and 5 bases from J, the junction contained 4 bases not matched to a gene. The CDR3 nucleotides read TGTGCCAGCAGCCAAGCGGGAGGGGTAGATACGCAGTATTTT. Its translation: CASSQAGGVDTQYF.

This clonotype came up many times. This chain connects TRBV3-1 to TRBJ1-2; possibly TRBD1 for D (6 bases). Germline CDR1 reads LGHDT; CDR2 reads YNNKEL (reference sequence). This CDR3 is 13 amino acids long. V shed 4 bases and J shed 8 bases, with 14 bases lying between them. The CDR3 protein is CASSPWGGHGYTF. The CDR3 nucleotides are TGTGCCAGCAGCCCTTGGGGGGGACACGGCTACACCTTC.

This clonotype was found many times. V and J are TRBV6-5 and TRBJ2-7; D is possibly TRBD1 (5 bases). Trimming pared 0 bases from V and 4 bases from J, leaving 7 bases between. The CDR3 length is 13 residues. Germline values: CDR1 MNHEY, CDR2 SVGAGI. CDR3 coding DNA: TGTGCCAGCAGTTACTCGAAGGGGTACGAGCAGTACTTC. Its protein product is CASSYSKGYEQYF.

The CDR3 sequence is CASSLRGTETQYF. The DNA for the CDR3 is TGTGCCAGCAGCTTAAGGGGAACAGAGACCCAGTACTTC. The V and J genes are TRBV7-6 and TRBJ2-5; D perhaps matches TRBD1 (5 bases). From germline, CDR1 is SGHVS and CDR2 FNYEAQ. The length of the CDR3 is 13 residues. Trimming shortened V by 2 bases and J by 4 bases, and 8 bases separated the two germline ends.

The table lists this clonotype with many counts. The CDR3 loop reads CASSLARDRNTQYF. The CDR3 DNA reads as TGTGCCAGCAGCTTAGCCCGGGACCGCAATACGCAGTATTTT. The V gene is TRBV7-9, the J gene TRBJ2-3; D possibly uses TRBD1 or TRBD2 (5 bases each). Germline V lookup: CDR1 SEHNR, CDR2 FQNEAQ (reference sequence). This CDR3 spans 14 amino acids. Trimming removed 0 bases from V and 7 bases from J, with 11 bases in between.

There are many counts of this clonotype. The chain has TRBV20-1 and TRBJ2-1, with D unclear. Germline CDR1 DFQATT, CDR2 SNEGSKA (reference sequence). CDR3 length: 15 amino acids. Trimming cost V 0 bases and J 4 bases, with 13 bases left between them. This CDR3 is CSARDPIGWYNEQFF. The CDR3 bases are TGCAGTGCTAGAGATCCTATAGGGTGGTACAATGAGCAGTTCTTC.

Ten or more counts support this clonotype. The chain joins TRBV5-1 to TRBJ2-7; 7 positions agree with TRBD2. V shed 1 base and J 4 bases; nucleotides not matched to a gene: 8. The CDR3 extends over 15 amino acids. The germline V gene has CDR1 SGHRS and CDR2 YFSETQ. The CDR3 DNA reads TGCGCCAGCAGCTTGTTTGCGGGAGAAGGGTACGAGCAGTACTTC. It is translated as CASSLFAGEGYEQYF.

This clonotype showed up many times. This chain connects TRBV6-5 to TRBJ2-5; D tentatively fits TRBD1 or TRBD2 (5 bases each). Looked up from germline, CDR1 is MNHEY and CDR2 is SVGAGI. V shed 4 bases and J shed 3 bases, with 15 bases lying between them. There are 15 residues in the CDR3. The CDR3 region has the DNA TGTGCCAGCAGTTTGGGGACCATGGGAGAAGAGACCCAGTACTTC. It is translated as CASSLGTMGEETQYF.

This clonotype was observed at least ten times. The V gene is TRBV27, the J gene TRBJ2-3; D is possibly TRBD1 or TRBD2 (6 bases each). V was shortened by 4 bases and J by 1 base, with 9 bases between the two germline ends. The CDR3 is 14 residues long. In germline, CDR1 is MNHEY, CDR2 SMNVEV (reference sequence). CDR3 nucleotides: TGTGCCAGCAGTTCTAGGGGGGGCACAGATACGCAGTATTTT. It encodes CASSSRGGTDTQYF.

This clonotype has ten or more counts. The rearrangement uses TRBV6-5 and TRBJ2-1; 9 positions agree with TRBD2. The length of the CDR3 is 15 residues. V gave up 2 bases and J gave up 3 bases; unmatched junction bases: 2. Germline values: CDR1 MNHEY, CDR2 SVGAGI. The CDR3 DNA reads TGTGCCAGCAGTTACGGGCGGGAGGGCTACAATGAGCAGTTCTTC. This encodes CASSYGREGYNEQFF.

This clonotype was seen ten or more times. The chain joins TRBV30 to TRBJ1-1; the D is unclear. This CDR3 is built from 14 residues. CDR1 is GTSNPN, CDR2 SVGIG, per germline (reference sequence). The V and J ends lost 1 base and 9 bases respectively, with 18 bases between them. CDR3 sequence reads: CAWSAGRGSPKAFF. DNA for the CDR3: TGTGCCTGGAGTGCTGGAAGAGGGTCGCCCAAAGCTTTCTTT.

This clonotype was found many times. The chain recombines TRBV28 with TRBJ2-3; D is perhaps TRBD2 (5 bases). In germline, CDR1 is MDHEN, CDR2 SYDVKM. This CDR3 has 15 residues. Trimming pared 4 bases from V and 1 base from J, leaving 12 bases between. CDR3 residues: CASSSLVRGTDTQYF. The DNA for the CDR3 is TGTGCCAGCAGTTCCCTAGTGCGGGGCACAGATACGCAGTATTTT.

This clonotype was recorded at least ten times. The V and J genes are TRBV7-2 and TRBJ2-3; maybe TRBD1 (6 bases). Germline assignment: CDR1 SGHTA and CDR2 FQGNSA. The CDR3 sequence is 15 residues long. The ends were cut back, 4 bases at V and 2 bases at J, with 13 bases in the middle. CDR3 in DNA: TGTGCCAGCAGCTCAGACAGGACAATCACAGATACGCAGTATTTT. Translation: CASSSDRTITDTQYF.

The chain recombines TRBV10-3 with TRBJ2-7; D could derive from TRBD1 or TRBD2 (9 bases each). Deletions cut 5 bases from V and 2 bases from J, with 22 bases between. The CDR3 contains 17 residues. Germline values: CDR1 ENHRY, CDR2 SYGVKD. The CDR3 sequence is CAISTQGASGITYEQYF. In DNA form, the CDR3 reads TGTGCCATCAGTACACAGGGGGCTAGCGGGATTACCTACGAGCAGTACTTC.

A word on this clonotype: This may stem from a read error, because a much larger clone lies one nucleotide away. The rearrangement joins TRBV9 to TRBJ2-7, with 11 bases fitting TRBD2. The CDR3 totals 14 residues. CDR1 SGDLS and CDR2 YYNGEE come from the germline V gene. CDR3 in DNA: TGTGCCGGCAGCGTACTAGCGGGAGCCCACGAGCAGTACTTC. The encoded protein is CAGSVLAGAHEQYF.

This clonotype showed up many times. This chain's CDR3 is CASSHRDRGFNEQFF. Written as DNA, the CDR3 is TGCGCCAGCAGCCACCGGGACAGGGGGTTCAATGAGCAGTTCTTC. This rearrangement joins TRBV5-1 to TRBJ2-1; TRBD1 matches 11 bases. Germline CDR1 SGHRS, CDR2 YFSETQ. The ends lost 4 bases at V and 6 bases at J; junction bases unmatched: 6. The CDR3 is 15 amino acids.